Each of the 26 T cell receptor beta chains below was sequenced from the same sample in a study of OX40 agonist ivuxolimab in advanced cancers. The receptor library was made with the immunoSEQ multiplex PCR assay. TCRdb mirrors the immuneACCESS table, restricted to in-frame sequences. Some clones are absent from its copies; in checked studies, under half trace to an unresolved V gene, and the reason for the others is unknown. The sample table lists around 69,000 clones, about 90% of them with a count of one. Roughly 3% of the sample comes from the top ten. Sequencing was performed on CD4+ or CD8+ T cells sorted from blood, taken in a trial of the OX40 agonist ivuxolimab. The receptor source for this set is an adult with an advanced solid tumor such as melanoma, head and neck, liver or kidney cancer.

The chain links TRBV5-1 to TRBJ2-1, with 7 bases matching TRBD1. The CDR3 has 16 amino acids. Germline trimming cut 4 bases from V and 2 bases from J; bases unmatched to any gene: 9. Germline V lookup: CDR1 SGHRS, CDR2 YFSETQ. The CDR3 protein is CASSPDEGAAYNEQFF. CDR3 sequence (DNA): TGCGCCAGCAGCCCCGATGAGGGGGCAGCCTACAATGAGCAGTTCTTC. Variable domain in full (rest from reference TRBV5-1 and TRBJ2-1): KAGVTQTPRYLIKTRGQQVTLSCSPISGHRSVSWYQQTPGQGLQFLFEYFSETQRNKGNFPGRFSGRQFSNSRSEMNVSTLELGDSALYLCASSPDEGAAYNEQFFGPGTRLTVL.

The chain joins TRBV9 to TRBJ2-5, with D perhaps matching TRBD2 (6 bases). The ends were cut back, 3 bases at V and 5 bases at J, with 20 bases in the middle. Germline lookup yields CDR1 SGDLS and CDR2 YYNGEE. The CDR3 extends over 16 amino acids. CDR3 residues: CASSEGPAGPGETQYF. DNA of the CDR3: TGTGCCAGCAGCGAGGGCCCGGCGGGGCCGGGGGAGACCCAGTACTTC.

The rearrangement links TRBV11-3 to TRBJ2-7, with 10 positions matching TRBD2. The CDR3 totals 15 residues. Germline V gene data show CDR1 as SGHNT and CDR2 as YENEEA. J gave up 2 bases and V 2 bases, and 3 bases lay outside the gene matches. The CDR3, as DNA: TGTGCCAGCAGCTTAAGGACTAGCGGAGCCTACGAGCAGTACTTC. It specifies CASSLRTSGAYEQYF. The whole variable domain, remainder taken from reference TRBV11-3 and TRBJ2-7, is EAGVVQSPRYKIIEKKQPVAFWCNPISGHNTLYWYLQNLGQGPELLIRYENEEAVDDSQLPKDRFSAERLKGVDSTLKIQPAELGDSAVYLCASSLRTSGAYEQYFGPGTRLTVT.

CDR3 sequence: CASSQQGGQPQHF. The DNA of the CDR3 is TGTGCCAGCAGTCAACAGGGTGGTCAGCCCCAGCATTTT. The V and J genes are TRBV27 and TRBJ1-5, with D maybe TRBD1 (6 bases). Trimming removed 5 bases at V and 6 bases at J, with 11 bases between. Per germline, CDR1 MNHEY and CDR2 SMNVEV (reference sequence). CDR3 length equals 13 residues.

This chain uses TRBV6-5 with TRBJ2-1, with 10 bases fitting TRBD2. V lost 0 bases, J lost 8 bases, and 7 bases stayed unmatched. Germline CDR1 is MNHEY and CDR2 is SVGAGI. The CDR3 consists of 16 residues. CDR3 protein: CASSYSRGLALDEQFF. CDR3 coding DNA: TGTGCCAGCAGTTACTCCCGGGGACTAGCGCTGGATGAGCAGTTCTTC.

The chain joins TRBV14 to TRBJ2-1; D might be TRBD2 (6 bases). V was cut by 4 bases and J by 7 bases, with 14 bases left in between. This CDR3 has 14 amino acids. Germline values: CDR1 SGHDN, CDR2 FVKESK. Here the CDR3 reads CASSLNTAGNEQFF. CDR3 nucleotides: TGTGCCAGCAGCCTCAATACGGCGGGGAATGAGCAGTTCTTC.

The chain couples TRBV11-3 to TRBJ2-7, with unresolved D. Germline values: CDR1 SGHNT, CDR2 YENEEA. V lost 0 bases and J lost 6, with 9 bases in between. The CDR3 has 13 residues. CDR3 protein: CASSLDPATEQYF. CDR3 coding DNA: TGTGCCAGCAGCTTAGATCCTGCTACCGAGCAGTACTTC.

The chain employs TRBV7-3 and TRBJ1-2; 7 bases line up with TRBD1. The CDR3 consists of 13 residues. The V gene's germline CDR1 is SGHTA and CDR2 FQGTGA. J gave up 11 bases and V 3 bases, and 9 bases lay outside the gene matches. CDR3 DNA: TGTGCCAGCAGCTTGGGGGACAGCGAGAGTTACACCTTC. It translates to CASSLGDSESYTF.

The chain couples TRBV27 to TRBJ1-1; TRBD1 matches 8 bases. The CDR3 runs to 14 residues. The V gene end was trimmed by 4 bases and the J gene end by 3 bases; junction bases not matched to a gene: 4. Per germline, CDR1 MNHEY and CDR2 SMNVEV (reference sequence). CDR3 sequence reads: CASSYQGAYTEAFF. The CDR3 DNA follows: TGTGCCAGCAGTTACCAGGGGGCTTACACTGAAGCTTTCTTT.

The rearrangement uses TRBV6-1 and TRBJ2-5, with TRBD2 matching over 9 bases. The CDR3 length is 17 residues. From germline, CDR1 is MNHNS and CDR2 SASEGT. With 1 base clipped from V and 4 bases from J, the junction kept 10 bases outside the gene matches. The CDR3, as DNA: TGTGCCAGCAGTGAAGGGAAAGGGACTAGCTTGGGAGAGACCCAGTACTTC. It codes for CASSEGKGTSLGETQYF.

The CDR3 nucleotides read TGTGCCAGCAGTTTAGAGAAGAGCTCCTACAATGAGCAGTTCTTC. This gives the protein CASSLEKSSYNEQFF. The chain uses TRBV27 and TRBJ2-1; the D is unclear. CDR3 length equals 15 residues. Germline V gene sequence: CDR1 MNHEY, CDR2 SMNVEV (reference sequence). The V end lost 2 bases, the J end lost 0 bases, and 8 bases lay between the germline ends.

The chain uses TRBV4-1 and TRBJ2-1; maybe TRBD2 (5 bases). Trimming shortened V by 1 base and J by 0 bases, and 13 bases separated the two germline ends. The CDR3 length is 17 residues. Germline CDR1 is MGHRA and CDR2 is YSYEKL. This CDR3 reads CASSQGWLARSYNEQFF. The CDR3 DNA reads as TGCGCCAGCAGCCAAGGATGGCTAGCCCGCTCCTACAATGAGCAGTTCTTC.

J is TRBJ2-1 and V is TRBV11-3; tentatively, D is TRBD2 (6 bases). Germline V CDR1 and CDR2: SGHNT, YENEEA. This CDR3 region has 17 residues. V lost 5 bases, J lost 0 bases, and 17 bases lay in between. Here the CDR3 DNA reads TGTGCCAGCAGCCCAACAGCGGGCTACTTCTCCTACAATGAGCAGTTCTTC. This gives the protein CASSPTAGYFSYNEQFF.

This clone appeared once. V and J are TRBV12-5 and TRBJ1-1; D not certain. V gave up 6 bases and J gave up 8 bases, with 13 bases separating them. The CDR3 sequence is 12 residues long. In germline, CDR1 is LGHNT, CDR2 FRNRAP. The CDR3 is CASGLGVGEAFF. The CDR3 DNA reads TGTGCTAGTGGCCTGGGTGTGGGCGAAGCTTTCTTT.

The chain joins TRBV6-6 to TRBJ2-7; 10 bases are a match to TRBD2. This CDR3 is built from 16 residues. V shed 10 bases, J shed 5 bases, and the junction held 17 bases outside the gene matches. Germline V gene sequence: CDR1 MNHNY, CDR2 SVGAGI (reference sequence). The CDR3 loop is CATTGGLAGVGHEQYF. DNA for the CDR3: TGTGCCACTACAGGTGGGCTAGCGGGAGTAGGTCACGAGCAGTACTTC.

This clone is a singleton in its sample. V usage is TRBV4-1 and J usage is TRBJ2-2; unclear D gene. Between the trimmed V and J ends, which lost 0 bases and 4 bases, there was a span of 18 bases. CDR3 length: 18 residues. Looked up from germline, CDR1 is MGHRA and CDR2 is YSYEKL. CDR3 sequence: CASSQDPSALMGTGELFF. In DNA form, the CDR3 reads TGCGCCAGCAGCCAAGATCCATCAGCCTTAATGGGCACCGGGGAGCTGTTTTTT.

The gene calls are TRBV25-1 and TRBJ1-6; tentative D call: TRBD1 (5 bases). The CDR3 contains 16 residues. Trimming left V 1 base short and J 5 bases short, with 12 bases between. CDR1 MGHDK and CDR2 SYGVNS come from the germline V gene. The CDR3 coding sequence is TGTGCCAGCAGTGAATTCCAGGGAAAGGATAATTCACCCCTCCACTTT. Protein product: CASSEFQGKDNSPLHF.

The chain employs TRBV2 and TRBJ1-6, with a possible D match to TRBD1 (5 bases). Germline-derived CDR1 and CDR2 are SNHLY and FYNNEI. The CDR3 spans 15 residues. The V end lost 6 bases, the J end lost 7 bases, and 16 bases lay between the germline ends. The CDR3 nucleotides read TGTGCCAGCAGATTGGGAGCAGGGCAAAATTCACCCCTCCACTTT. Translating gives CASRLGAGQNSPLHF. Supplemented by reference TRBV2 and TRBJ1-6, the full variable domain reads EPEVTQTPSHQVTQMGQEVILRCVPISNHLYFYWYRQILGQKVEFLVSFYNNEISEKSEIFDDQFSVERPDGSNFTLKIRSTKLEDSAMYFCASRLGAGQNSPLHFGNGTRLTVT.

The V gene is TRBV2, the J gene TRBJ2-2; D is unclear. Germline V gene lookup returns CDR1 SNHLY and CDR2 FYNNEI. This CDR3 comprises 15 residues. Deletions cut 2 bases from V and 0 bases from J, with 7 bases between. The CDR3 is CASSEFFPNTGELFF. In nucleotides, the CDR3 is TGTGCCAGCAGTGAATTTTTCCCGAACACCGGGGAGCTGTTTTTT.

The chain couples TRBV28 to TRBJ1-5; D is perhaps TRBD1 (5 bases). This CDR3 contains 17 residues. Looked up from germline, CDR1 is MDHEN and CDR2 is SYDVKM. V shed 4 bases and J shed 1 base, with 17 bases lying between them. CDR3 loop: CASSSPFGTASNQPQHF. As DNA, the CDR3 is TGTGCCAGCAGTTCTCCCTTTGGGACCGCGAGCAATCAGCCCCAGCATTTT. Based on the CDR3 plus reference TRBV28 and TRBJ1-5, the full variable domain is DVKVTQSSRYLVKRTGEKVFLECVQDMDHENMFWYRQDPGLGLRLIYFSYDVKMKEKGDIPEGYSVSREKKERFSLILESASTNQTSMYLCASSSPFGTASNQPQHFGDGTRLSIL.

This chain links TRBV5-1 with TRBJ2-7; 7 positions agree with TRBD2. V shed 6 bases, J shed 2 bases, and the junction held 11 bases outside the gene matches. Germline V CDR1 and CDR2: SGHRS, YFSETQ. This CDR3 contains 15 residues. The CDR3 DNA follows: TGCGCCAGCAACTCTGGCGGAGCGGGGACCTACGAGCAGTACTTC. It encodes CASNSGGAGTYEQYF.

The CDR3 nucleotides read TGTGCCAGCAGCGAGGGACAGACCTACGAGCAGTACTTC. Its translation: CASSEGQTYEQYF. This chain links TRBV9 with TRBJ2-7; 7 bases agree with TRBD1. Germline V gene lookup returns CDR1 SGDLS and CDR2 YYNGEE. The length of the CDR3 is 13 residues. V was pared by 3 bases and J by 2 bases, with 2 bases of the junction left unmatched.

This chain connects TRBV7-9 to TRBJ1-1; 7 bases are shared with TRBD1. Germline loops: CDR1 SEHNR, CDR2 FQNEAQ (reference sequence). The CDR3 length is 14 residues. V was pared by 1 base and J by 5 bases, with 4 bases of the junction left unmatched. The CDR3 coding sequence is TGTGCCAGCAGCTTAGATTACAGGGGAACTGAAGCTTTCTTT. Its translation is CASSLDYRGTEAFF.

V usage is TRBV7-3 and J usage is TRBJ2-7, with 7 bases lining up with TRBD1. Germline V gives CDR1 SGHTA, CDR2 FQGTGA. The V gene end was trimmed by 1 base and the J gene end by 4 bases; junction bases not matched to a gene: 34. The CDR3 is 24 amino acids. Here the CDR3 reads CASSLIPRGATGKQLRGPWYEQYF. In DNA form, the CDR3 reads TGTGCCAGCAGCTTAATACCCCGAGGGGCGACAGGGAAGCAACTGAGGGGTCCTTGGTACGAGCAGTACTTC.

This clone showed up just once. This chain links TRBV5-1 with TRBJ2-2; the D gene is possibly TRBD1 (5 bases). Germline V gives CDR1 SGHRS, CDR2 YFSETQ. The CDR3 consists of 15 residues. The ends were cut back, 1 base at V and 2 bases at J, with 9 bases in the middle. For the CDR3, the DNA is TGCGCCAGCAGCTTGCCCCAGGGTAACACCGGGGAGCTGTTTTTT. It translates to CASSLPQGNTGELFF.

CDR3 region: CASSVGGVAGAGDTQYF. The DNA for the CDR3 is TGTGCCAGCAGCGTAGGGGGCGTGGCGGGGGCCGGTGATACGCAGTATTTT. This chain joins TRBV9 and TRBJ2-3; TRBD2 might be the D (7 bases). This CDR3 spans 17 amino acids. Germline CDR1 reads SGDLS; CDR2 reads YYNGEE. The germline V and J ends were trimmed by 0 bases and 6 bases, with 20 bases remaining between them.